The 20 T cell receptor beta chains presented below share a single source sample, sequenced in a study of siplizumab effects on memory and regulatory T cells. The table came from immunoSEQ multiplex PCR; TCRdb's copy has only in-frame clones and leaves some out. This sample has approximately 100,000 clones, with around nine tenths found just once. The sequencing sample was made of non-Treg CD4+ T cells sorted from blood. These receptors were taken from a human donor in good health.

The chain employs TRBV7-6 and TRBJ2-7, with 7 bases matching TRBD2. The V gene end was trimmed by 5 bases and the J gene end by 7 bases; junction bases not matched to a gene: 14. Looked up from germline, CDR1 is SGHVS and CDR2 is FNYEAQ. This CDR3 spans 15 amino acids. The CDR3 here is CASSPRGDQSIEQYF. CDR3 nucleotide sequence: TGTGCCAGCAGCCCCCGGGGGGACCAGAGCATTGAGCAGTACTTC.

This clone appeared a single time. This chain connects TRBV18 to TRBJ2-7; TRBD1 agrees at 7 bases. The J segment lost 2 bases and the V segment lost 6 bases, leaving 13 bases of the junction unmatched. Germline lookup yields CDR1 KGHSH and CDR2 LQKENI. The length of the CDR3 is 16 residues. The DNA of the CDR3 is TGTGCCAGCTCTGCCATGACAGGGACAGCTACCTACGAGCAGTACTTC. Amino acids: CASSAMTGTATYEQYF.

The chain uses TRBV5-1 and TRBJ2-1; D is unresolved. This CDR3 has 15 residues. CDR1 is SGHRS, CDR2 YFSETQ, per germline. Trimming pared 3 bases from V and 3 bases from J, leaving 13 bases between. The CDR3 sequence is CASSSSRDFYNEQFF. The DNA of the CDR3 is TGCGCCAGCAGCTCCTCTAGAGATTTCTACAATGAGCAGTTCTTC.

The J gene is TRBJ1-2, the V gene TRBV6-5; 10 positions agree with TRBD1. Germline V gene data show CDR1 as MNHEY and CDR2 as SVGAGI. Trimming took 5 bases from V and 8 from J; bases not matched to a gene: 5. The CDR3 totals 13 residues. The CDR3 region is CASSPTGGGGYTF. As DNA, the CDR3 is TGTGCCAGCAGTCCGACAGGGGGCGGCGGCTACACCTTC.

The V call is TRBV7-9, the J call TRBJ2-7; no clear D gene. CDR3 length: 15 amino acids. Germline CDR1 SEHNR, CDR2 FQNEAQ (reference sequence). Deletions cut 1 base from V and 3 bases from J, with 13 bases between. The CDR3 here is CASSLEGGENYEQYF. The CDR3 nucleotides are TGTGCCAGCAGCTTAGAAGGTGGGGAAAACTACGAGCAGTACTTC.

A single count supports this clone. This sequence joins TRBV29-1 and TRBJ2-1, with 12 nucleotides matching TRBD2. The germline V gene encodes CDR1 SQVTM and CDR2 ANQGSEA. CDR3 length: 16 residues. Trimming removed 3 bases from V and 5 bases from J; junction bases left unmatched: 8. CDR3 region: CSVDGLAGRGDNEQFF. The CDR3 bases are TGCAGCGTTGACGGACTAGCGGGGAGGGGAGACAATGAGCAGTTCTTC.

The chain recombines TRBV28 with TRBJ2-2, with D unresolved. This CDR3 comprises 12 residues. Germline CDR1 and CDR2: MDHEN and SYDVKM. V shed 5 bases and J shed 9 bases, with 10 bases lying between them. The CDR3 region has the DNA TGTGCCAGCAGTATGACTTCGAGGGAGCTGTTTTTT. This gives the protein CASSMTSRELFF. The entire variable domain, with the rest obtained from reference TRBV28 and TRBJ2-2, is as follows: DVKVTQSSRYLVKRTGEKVFLECVQDMDHENMFWYRQDPGLGLRLIYFSYDVKMKEKGDIPEGYSVSREKKERFSLILESASTNQTSMYLCASSMTSRELFFGEGSRLTVL.

This rearrangement joins TRBV11-3 to TRBJ2-5; D call uncertain. The CDR3 loop spans 15 amino acids. Trimming removed 3 bases at V and 1 base at J, with 12 bases between. Looked up from germline, CDR1 is SGHNT and CDR2 is YENEEA. CDR3 sequence (DNA): TGTGCCAGCAGCTTGATGCCGGGCTCCCAAGAGACCCAGTACTTC. As protein: CASSLMPGSQETQYF.

The DNA for the CDR3 is TGTGCCGTGGGACTGGGGAATGAAAAACTGTTTTTT. Its translation is CAVGLGNEKLFF. This sequence joins TRBV7-8 and TRBJ1-4; D possibly corresponds to TRBD1 (5 bases). The CDR3 spans 12 residues. Germline values: CDR1 SGHVS, CDR2 FQNEAQ. V was pared by 11 bases and J by 5 bases, with 12 bases between.

V is TRBV18 and J is TRBJ2-1; D unclear. CDR1 and CDR2 (germline): KGHSH, LQKENI. This CDR3 contains 16 residues. V was clipped by 3 bases and J by 0 bases, with 12 bases between them. The CDR3 here is CASSPITGSSYNEQFF. The DNA for the CDR3 is TGTGCCAGCTCACCTATAACGGGTAGCTCCTACAATGAGCAGTTCTTC.

The chain employs TRBV4-2 and TRBJ2-7, with 9 bases matching TRBD2. Germline-derived CDR1 and CDR2 are LGHNA and YNFKEQ. CDR3 length: 16 residues. The V gene end was trimmed by 3 bases and the J gene end by 2 bases; junction bases not matched to a gene: 8. DNA for the CDR3: TGTGCCAGCAGCCACCTACGGACTAGCGAGACCTACGAGCAGTACTTC. Amino acid sequence: CASSHLRTSETYEQYF.

This clone was observed a handful of times. At one of its ends the junction is not consistent with the germline gene, which may arise from a read error. The rearrangement uses TRBV7-7 and TRBJ2-1, with 8 bases matching TRBD2. Germline loops: CDR1 SSHAT, CDR2 FNYEAQ (reference sequence). CDR3 length equals 17 residues. CDR3 sequence reads: CASSLAHGSGNVNEQFF. In DNA form, the CDR3 reads TGTGCTAGCAGCTTAGCGCATGGTAGCGGGAATGTCAATGAGCAGTTCTTC.

The chain uses TRBV20-1 and TRBJ1-1; TRBD1 might be the D (5 bases). V lost 4 bases to trimming and J lost 4 bases, with 7 bases between them. Germline CDR1 is DFQATT and CDR2 is SNEGSKA (reference sequence). This CDR3 has 11 residues. The CDR3 DNA reads as TGCAGTGCTACGGGGCGCACTGAAGCTTTCTTT. Protein: CSATGRTEAFF.

This chain joins TRBV19 and TRBJ2-5, with 14 nucleotides matching TRBD2. V was clipped by 6 bases and J by 4 bases; unmatched bases: 7. This CDR3 spans 16 amino acids. Germline V gene data show CDR1 as LNHDA and CDR2 as SQIVND (reference sequence). In DNA, the CDR3 is TGTGCCAGTAGCGGAGGACTAGCGGGAGGTGGAGAGACCCAGTACTTC. The encoded protein is CASSGGLAGGGETQYF.

Details on this clone: The identical CDR3 is also encoded by other nucleotide sequences in the sample. V usage is TRBV14 and J usage is TRBJ2-7; 7 bases agree with TRBD2. The V and J ends lost 3 bases and 7 bases, in that order; junction bases with no gene match: 0. The CDR3 loop spans 11 amino acids. In germline, CDR1 is SGHDN, CDR2 FVKESK. CDR3 coding DNA: TGTGCCAGCAGCCAGGGGGGGGAGCAGTACTTC. This codes for CASSQGGEQYF.

The J gene is TRBJ2-5, the V gene TRBV11-3; TRBD1 agrees at 10 bases. The CDR3 covers 18 residues. With 4 bases clipped from V and 3 bases from J, the junction kept 14 bases outside the gene matches. Germline assignment: CDR1 SGHNT and CDR2 YENEEA. The CDR3 here is CASSWTGTGVVSKETQYF. DNA for the CDR3: TGTGCCAGCAGCTGGACCGGGACAGGGGTGGTTAGTAAAGAGACCCAGTACTTC. The complete variable domain, with remaining parts taken from reference TRBV11-3 and TRBJ2-5, reads EAGVVQSPRYKIIEKKQPVAFWCNPISGHNTLYWYLQNLGQGPELLIRYENEEAVDDSQLPKDRFSAERLKGVDSTLKIQPAELGDSAVYLCASSWTGTGVVSKETQYFGPGTRLLVL.

The genes are TRBV30 and TRBJ1-4; TRBD1 is a possible D gene (6 bases). The germline V and J ends were trimmed by 2 bases and 8 bases, with 21 bases remaining between them. The CDR3 runs 16 residues. Germline CDR1 is GTSNPN and CDR2 is SVGIG (reference sequence). The chain's CDR3 is CAWSRGGGARREKLFF. CDR3 nucleotides: TGTGCCTGGAGTCGAGGAGGGGGGGCAAGAAGGGAAAAACTGTTTTTT. Filled out from reference TRBV30 and TRBJ1-4, the complete variable domain reads SQTIHQWPATLVQPVGSPLSLECTVEGTSNPNLYWYRQAAGRGLQLLFYSVGIGQISSEVPQNLSASRPQDRQFILSSKKLLLSDSGFYLCAWSRGGGARREKLFFGSGTQLSVL.

For the CDR3, the DNA is TGTGCCAGTAGTATCCTAGCGGGAAATGGGGAGCAGTTCTTC. Translated: CASSILAGNGEQFF. V is TRBV19 and J is TRBJ2-1, with 9 bases fitting TRBD2. The CDR3 consists of 14 residues. Germline CDR1 is LNHDA and CDR2 is SQIVND (reference sequence). The J segment lost 10 bases and the V segment lost 3 bases, leaving 7 bases of the junction unmatched. Using reference TRBV19 and TRBJ2-1 for the parts outside the CDR3, the full variable domain is DGGITQSPKYLFRKEGQNVTLSCEQNLNHDAMYWYRQDPGQGLRLIYYSQIVNDFQKGDIAEGYSVSREKKESFPLTVTSAQKNPTAFYLCASSILAGNGEQFFGPGTRLTVL.

J is TRBJ2-2 and V is TRBV10-2, with TRBD2 identical over 11 bases. This CDR3 contains 15 residues. Trimming cost V 6 bases and J 0 bases; bases outside gene matches: 0. Germline V gives CDR1 WSHSY, CDR2 SAAADI. The CDR3 nucleotides read TGCGCCAGCAGGACTAGCGGGGCGAACACCGGGGAGCTGTTTTTT. This codes for CASRTSGANTGELFF.

This clone showed up just a few times. The rearrangement joins TRBV6-5 to TRBJ2-7, with 9 nucleotides matching TRBD2. This CDR3 is built from 15 residues. J lost 5 bases, V lost 6 bases, and 11 bases had no gene match. Per germline, CDR1 MNHEY and CDR2 SVGAGI. CDR3 loop: CASSLSGLASDEQYF. The CDR3 coding sequence is TGTGCCAGCAGCCTCTCCGGACTAGCGTCGGACGAGCAGTACTTC.